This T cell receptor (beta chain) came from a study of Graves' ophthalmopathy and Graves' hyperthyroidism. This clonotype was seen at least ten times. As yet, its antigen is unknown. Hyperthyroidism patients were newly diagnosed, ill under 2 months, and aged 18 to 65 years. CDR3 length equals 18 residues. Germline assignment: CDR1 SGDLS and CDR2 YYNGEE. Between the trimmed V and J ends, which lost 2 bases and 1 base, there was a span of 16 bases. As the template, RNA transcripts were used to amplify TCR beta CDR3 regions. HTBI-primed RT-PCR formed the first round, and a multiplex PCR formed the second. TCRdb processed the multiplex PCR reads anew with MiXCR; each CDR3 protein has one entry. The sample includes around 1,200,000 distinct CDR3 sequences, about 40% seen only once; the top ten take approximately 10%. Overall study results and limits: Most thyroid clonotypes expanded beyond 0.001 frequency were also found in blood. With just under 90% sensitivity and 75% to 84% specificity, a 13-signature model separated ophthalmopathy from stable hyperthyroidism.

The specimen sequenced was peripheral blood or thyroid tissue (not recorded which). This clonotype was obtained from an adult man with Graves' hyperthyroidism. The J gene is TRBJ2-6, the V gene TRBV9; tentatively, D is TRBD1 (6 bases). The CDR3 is CASSVDSLSRSGANVLTF. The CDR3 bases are TGTGCCAGCAGCGTGGACAGTTTGAGTCGATCTGGGGCCAACGTCCTGACTTTC.